This TCR beta chain was recorded in a study of blood T cell repertoires in COVID-19. Study information: Italy, Spain and the United States were the sources of the convalescent and acute COVID-19 samples. T cells, B-cell-depleted T cells, or PBMCs supplied cDNA or gDNA.

The protocol was immunoSEQ multiplex PCR, while the TCRdb copy is restricted to in-frame clones and leaves out a portion. The table has about 79,000 clones, around 89% seen once. The sequenced sample consisted of peripheral blood. This TCR was recovered from a man between 65 and 85 years old with active or convalescent COVID-19.

CDR3 sequence: CASSRRGNTGELFF. The CDR3, as DNA: TGCGCCAGCAGCCGTCGGGGGAACACCGGGGAGCTGTTTTTT. The V gene is TRBV4-3, the J gene TRBJ2-2; D perhaps matches TRBD2 (5 bases). V lost 4 bases to trimming and J lost 1 base, with 7 bases between them. The CDR3 length is 14 residues. Per germline, CDR1 LGHNA and CDR2 YSLEER.